Detailed here is one TCR beta chain. This record belongs to a study of blood T cell repertoires in COVID-19. Study at large: From the United States, Italy and Spain came samples of acute and convalescent COVID-19. From T cells, B-cell-depleted T cells, or PBMCs came the material, which was cDNA or gDNA.

Germline CDR1 SEHNR, CDR2 FQNEAQ (reference sequence). The junction had 2 bases not matched to a gene; V was cut back by 4 bases and J by 7 bases. The CDR3 has 13 residues. Under the authors' procedure: Amplification from reference gene primers served as the basis for estimated nucleated cell counts. Method: immunoSEQ multiplex PCR; TCRdb's copy keeps in-frame clones and lacks some. The V and J calls and the clone size are those of that table, but D and trimming were determined from the DNA. This sample has about 35,000 clones, with more than 70% found just once. This sequence originates from a human donor in a cohort sampled during active COVID-19. The J gene is TRBJ2-1, the V gene TRBV7-9; 9 nucleotides match TRBD1. The source material was peripheral blood. Here the CDR3 reads CASSSTGGNEQFF. For the CDR3, the DNA is TGTGCCAGCAGCTCGACAGGGGGGAATGAGCAGTTCTTC.